This paragraph covers one TCR beta chain sequence. Its antigen is not known. The CDR3 is 15 residues long. From germline, CDR1 is SGHTA and CDR2 FQGNSA. Trimming at V came to 1 base and at J to 6 bases, leaving 4 bases not matched to a gene. This entry is derived from a study of T-cell memory formation after mild COVID-19. TCRdb itself ran the 5' RACE reads through MiXCR, one entry per CDR3 protein. The data contain a few hundred thousand distinct CDR3 sequences, less than 25% of them singletons. Regarding the study as a whole: Memory sampled before infection contained some responding clones, suggesting cross-reactive memory joined. The study found balanced CD4/CD8 in clones contracting day 15 to 85 and a CD4+ lean in later expanders.

Sequenced sample: PBMCs or a T cell subset sorted from them (not recorded which). This sequence originates from a man between 18 and 29 years old who had mild COVID-19 (a few samples of this study predate the infection). Cell type and time point are not known. The V and J genes are TRBV7-2 and TRBJ2-1, with 9 bases fitting TRBD2. CDR3 sequence: CASSLVPAGGNEQFF. In DNA form, the CDR3 reads TGTGCCAGCAGCTTAGTTCCAGCGGGGGGCAATGAGCAGTTCTTC. The full variable domain, with the rest looked up from reference TRBV7-2 and TRBJ2-1, is GAGVSQSPSNKVTEKGKDVELRCDPISGHTALYWYRQSLGQGLEFLIYFQGNSAPDKSGLPSDRFSAERTGGSVSTLTIQRTQQEDSAVYLCASSLVPAGGNEQFFGPGTRLTVL.